This T cell receptor beta chain was documented in a study of CD8 T cells in ankylosing spondylitis. One entry per CDR3 protein, called by TCRdb with MiXCR from the 5' RACE reads. The sample records about 360,000 distinct CDR3 sequences, about 15% being singletons. The CDR3 spans 13 residues. Germline loops: CDR1 DFQATT, CDR2 SNEGSKA (reference sequence). The V end was cut by 2 bases, the J end by 10 bases, with 15 bases between. Source material: blood, either unsorted or a sorted T cell fraction (not recorded which). The origin of this receptor is a male donor with ankylosing spondylitis or in good health (not recorded which). The chain recombines TRBV20-1 with TRBJ2-1; no clear D gene. This CDR3 is CSARLSPAPEQFF. The CDR3 DNA reads as TGCAGTGCTAGACTTTCGCCCGCCCCCGAGCAGTTCTTC.